This is a list of T cell receptor beta chains from one sample in a study of naive and memory T cell subsets. TCRdb re-called the UMI-ligation and nested PCR reads through MiXCR, storing one row per CDR3 protein. The sample has about 150,000 distinct CDR3 sequences, 20% to 25% seen once; the top ten hold approximately 0.1%. The sample taken for sequencing was naive CD4+ T cells from blood. These receptors originate from a human donor in good health. Both conserved end residues are part of each CDR3. The order of the fields is J gene, clone size, V gene, D gene, CDR3 DNA, CDR3 protein. D genes are given only for firm matches. Size tells how often a clone was seen (once, few, many) or the class of an expanded clone, and some rows leave it out.

>TRBJ2-2|NA|TRBV5-1|NA
TGCGCCAGCAGCTTGAGGCAGGGTCACACCGGGGAGCTGTTTTTT
CASSLRQGHTGELFF
>TRBJ1-5|few|TRBV11-2|NA
TGTGCCAGCAGCTCCGGGTTACTCAATCAGCCCCAGCATTTT
CASSSGLLNQPQHF
>TRBJ1-1|many|TRBV19|TRBD1
TGTGCCAGTAGTATTTTCTACGACAGGGGGTTCGTGAACACTGAAGCTTTCTTT
CASSIFYDRGFVNTEAFF
>TRBJ2-7|few|TRBV28|TRBD1
TGTGCCAGCGTCTCCGACAGGGGACGCTCCTACGAGCAGTACTTC
CASVSDRGRSYEQYF
>TRBJ2-7|NA|TRBV20-1|NA
TGCAGTGCTAGCGACATGGGTTACGAGCAGTACTTC
CSASDMGYEQYF
>TRBJ1-5|few|TRBV12-5|NA
TGTGCTAGTGGTTTAAATAGCAATCAGCCCCAGCATTTT
CASGLNSNQPQHF
>TRBJ2-6|NA|TRBV24-1|TRBD2
TGTGCCACCAGTGAGGGAGGGGCTGGGGCCAACGTCCTGACTTTC
CATSEGGAGANVLTF
>TRBJ1-5|few|TRBV6-1|NA
TGTGCCAGCACCAACTCGTGGGGGACTAGTGGGCCCCAGCATTTT
CASTNSWGTSGPQHF
>TRBJ2-7|few|TRBV28|NA
TGTGCCAGCAGTCCTACCCTAAACTACGAGCAGTACTTC
CASSPTLNYEQYF
>TRBJ2-2|NA|TRBV5-1|NA
TGCGCCAGCAGCTTGACGGCCAGGGACACCGGGGAGCTGTTTTTT
CASSLTARDTGELFF
>TRBJ2-3|NA|TRBV5-1|NA
TGCGCCAGCAGCTTGGCGGTCCTTGTCGGGAGCACAGATACGCAGTATTTT
CASSLAVLVGSTDTQYF
>TRBJ1-3|few|TRBV12-3/TRBV12-4|NA
TGTGCCAGCAGTTCCGGGAGAATTCGGGGCATATATTTT
CASSSGRIRGIYF
>TRBJ2-7|once|TRBV20-1|NA
TGCAGTGCTACAGGCTCCGGGGCAGGGACCTACGAGCAGTACTTC
CSATGSGAGTYEQYF
>TRBJ2-7|many|TRBV2|NA
TGTGCCAGCAGTGAAGCGCGAGGTAGCGGAAGCTCCTACGAGCAGTACTTC
CASSEARGSGSSYEQYF
>TRBJ2-1|few|TRBV6-1|TRBD2
TGTGCCAGCACGCCTAGCGGGAGGTACAATGAGCAGTTCTTC
CASTPSGRYNEQFF
>TRBJ2-1|NA|TRBV7-3|NA
TGTGCCAGCAGCTCACGAGGCGGAGGCTCCTACAATGAGCAGTTCTTC
CASSSRGGGSYNEQFF
>TRBJ2-1|many|TRBV6-6|TRBD2
TGTGCCAGCAAGGTGGTAGGGAGGGATGAGCAGTTCTTC
CASKVVGRDEQFF
>TRBJ2-2|many|TRBV5-5|NA
TGTGCCAGCAGTTTAAACCCTTCCGGGGAGCTGTTTTTT
CASSLNPSGELFF
>TRBJ2-1|NA|TRBV20-1|NA
TGCAGTGCTAGGAGGGGCAATGAGCAGTTCTTC
CSARRGNEQFF
>TRBJ2-1|few|TRBV27|TRBD2
TGTGCCAGCAGTCCCCCCATGACTAGCGGGGTGTACAATGAGCAGTTCTTC
CASSPPMTSGVYNEQFF
>TRBJ2-7|NA|TRBV10-3|TRBD1
TGTGCCATCAGTCCCCTTACAGGGGGAACCTACGAGCAGTACTTC
CAISPLTGGTYEQYF
>TRBJ1-3|NA|TRBV20-1|TRBD1
TGCAGTGCTAGGGACAGGCCGGGAAACACCATATATTTT
CSARDRPGNTIYF
>TRBJ2-7|NA|TRBV29-1|NA
TGCAGCGTTGATGGTCCTCGCCTGGGCGAGCAGTACTTC
CSVDGPRLGEQYF
>TRBJ2-3|few|TRBV28|TRBD2
TGTGCCAGCAGTCTAGCGGGAGTGTGGGGAGATACGCAGTATTTT
CASSLAGVWGDTQYF
>TRBJ1-2|NA|TRBV12-3/TRBV12-4|TRBD1
TGTGCCAGCAGTTTCGACCCCAGGGAGGGACAGGGTTACGGCTACACCTTC
CASSFDPREGQGYGYTF
>TRBJ1-5|NA|TRBV7-9|TRBD1
TGTGCCAGCAGCACAACAGGGGATCAGCCCCAGCATTTT
CASSTTGDQPQHF
>TRBJ2-4|few|TRBV11-2|NA
TGTGCCAGCAGCTTGTCCAGGGTTAAAATCAACATTCAGTACTTC
CASSLSRVKINIQYF
>TRBJ1-4|few|TRBV5-1|NA
TGCGCCAGCAGCTTGAATGACCAGGGGAAAGGCGAAAAACTGTTTTTT
CASSLNDQGKGEKLFF
>TRBJ2-3|NA|TRBV6-6|NA
TGTGCCAGCAGAACGGGAATGACAGATACGCAGTATTTT
CASRTGMTDTQYF
>TRBJ1-1|few|TRBV11-2|NA
TGTGCCAGCAGCCCAAGGAGGGGAACTTTCTTT
CASSPRRGTFF
>TRBJ2-2|few|TRBV29-1|NA
TGCAGCGTTGTGGGACACCGATACGGGGAGCTGTTTTTT
CSVVGHRYGELFF
>TRBJ2-4|NA|TRBV20-1|NA
TGCAGTGCTAGAGATCGAGTTGGTTCCGCGGCCAAAAACATTCAGTACTTC
CSARDRVGSAAKNIQYF
>TRBJ2-1|many|TRBV29-1|NA
TGCAGCGTTTTTCGGCCACAAACCTACAATGAGCAGTTCTTC
CSVFRPQTYNEQFF
>TRBJ2-3|NA|TRBV19|TRBD2
TGTGCCAGTAGTATCCGACTAGCGGGAAGCACAGATACGCAGTATTTT
CASSIRLAGSTDTQYF
>TRBJ2-7|many|TRBV29-1|NA
TGCAGCGCCAGGACAGATACAGGGCAAACCTACGAGCAGTACTTC
CSARTDTGQTYEQYF
>TRBJ1-3|NA|TRBV28|TRBD1
TGTGCCAGCAGGGAGACAGGGACCTCTGGAAACACCATATATTTT
CASRETGTSGNTIYF
>TRBJ1-5|few|TRBV20-1|NA
TGCAGTGCTCTGTCTGGGTGGCTTGGTCAGCCCCAGCATTTT
CSALSGWLGQPQHF
>TRBJ2-5|NA|TRBV20-1|NA
TGCAGTGCTAGACACGATCGGCAGGGAGAGACCCAGTACTTC
CSARHDRQGETQYF
>TRBJ1-5|NA|TRBV18|NA
TGTGCCAGCTCCCTGGGGGTAGGAGGGCAGCCCCAGCATTTT
CASSLGVGGQPQHF
>TRBJ2-1|many|TRBV28|NA
TGTGCCAGCAAGCTCCACCTTACCAATGAGCAGTTCTTC
CASKLHLTNEQFF
>TRBJ2-1|NA|TRBV19|NA
TGTGCCAGTACCAGAGACGGAGCGGGCAATGAGCAGTTCTTC
CASTRDGAGNEQFF
>TRBJ2-7|few|TRBV5-1|NA
TGCGCCAGCAGCTTGGTGGCGGAGAGATACGAGCAGTACTTC
CASSLVAERYEQYF